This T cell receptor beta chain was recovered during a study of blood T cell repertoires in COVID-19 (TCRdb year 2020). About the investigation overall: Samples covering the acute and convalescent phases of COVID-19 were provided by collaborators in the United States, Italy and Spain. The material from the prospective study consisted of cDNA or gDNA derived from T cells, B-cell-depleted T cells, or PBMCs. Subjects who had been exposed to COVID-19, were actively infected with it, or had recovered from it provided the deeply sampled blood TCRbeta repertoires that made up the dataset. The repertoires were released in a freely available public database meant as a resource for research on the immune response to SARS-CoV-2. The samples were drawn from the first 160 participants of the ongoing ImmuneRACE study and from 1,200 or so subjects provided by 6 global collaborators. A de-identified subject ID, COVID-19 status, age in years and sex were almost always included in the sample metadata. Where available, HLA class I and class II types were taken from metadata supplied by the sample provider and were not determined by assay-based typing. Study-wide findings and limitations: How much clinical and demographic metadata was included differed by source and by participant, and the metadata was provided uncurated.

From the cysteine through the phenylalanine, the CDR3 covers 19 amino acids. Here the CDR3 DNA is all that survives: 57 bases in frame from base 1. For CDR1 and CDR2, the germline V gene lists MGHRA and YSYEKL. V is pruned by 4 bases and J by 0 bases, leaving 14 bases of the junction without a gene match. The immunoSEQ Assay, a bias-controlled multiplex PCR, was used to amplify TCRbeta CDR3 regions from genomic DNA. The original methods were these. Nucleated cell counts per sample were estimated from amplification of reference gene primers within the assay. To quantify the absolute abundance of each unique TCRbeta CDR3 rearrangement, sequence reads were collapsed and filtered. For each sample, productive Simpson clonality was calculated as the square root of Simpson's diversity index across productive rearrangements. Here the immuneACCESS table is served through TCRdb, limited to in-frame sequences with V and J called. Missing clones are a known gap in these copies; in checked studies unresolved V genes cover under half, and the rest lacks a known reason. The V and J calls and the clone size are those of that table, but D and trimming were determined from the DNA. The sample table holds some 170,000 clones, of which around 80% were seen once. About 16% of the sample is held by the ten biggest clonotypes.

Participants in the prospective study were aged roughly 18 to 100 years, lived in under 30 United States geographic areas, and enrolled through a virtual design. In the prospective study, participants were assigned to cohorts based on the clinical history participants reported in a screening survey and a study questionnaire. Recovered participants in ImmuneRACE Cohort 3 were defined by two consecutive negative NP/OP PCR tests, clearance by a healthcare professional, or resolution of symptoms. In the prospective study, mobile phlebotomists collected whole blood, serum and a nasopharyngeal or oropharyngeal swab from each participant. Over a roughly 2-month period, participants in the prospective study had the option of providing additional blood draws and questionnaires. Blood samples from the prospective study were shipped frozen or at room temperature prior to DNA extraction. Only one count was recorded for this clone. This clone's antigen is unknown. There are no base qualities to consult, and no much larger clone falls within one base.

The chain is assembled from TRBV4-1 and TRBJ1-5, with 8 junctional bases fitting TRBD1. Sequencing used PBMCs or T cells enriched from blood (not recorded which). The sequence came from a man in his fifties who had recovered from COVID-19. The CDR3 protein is CASSRSTGVGGNSNQPQHF. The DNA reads TGCGCCAGCAGCCGTTCGACAGGGGTCGGGGGGAATAGCAATCAGCCCCAGCATTTT.